One and the same sample provided the 22 T cell receptor beta chains below, sequenced in a study of glioma-infiltrating T cells. Amplification of TCR alpha and beta CDR3 regions from RNA used iRepertoire nested multiplex PCR. TCRdb analysed the multiplex PCR reads with MiXCR anew, one entry per CDR3 protein. The sample carries over 140,000 distinct CDR3 sequences, roughly two fifths recorded once. What was sequenced was glioma tissue, nonneoplastic brain tissue, or PBMCs (not recorded which). These receptors originate from a human donor with low-grade glioma or glioblastoma, undergoing nonglioma brain surgery, or in good health (not recorded which).

This clonotype was seen a few times. V usage is TRBV7-2 and J usage is TRBJ2-7; D assignment may be TRBD1 or TRBD2 (6 bases each). The germline V and J ends were trimmed by 5 bases and 4 bases, with 18 bases remaining between them. The V gene's germline CDR1 is SGHTA and CDR2 FQGNSA. This CDR3 comprises 15 residues. The CDR3 DNA is TGTGCCAGCAGCCCGAGGGACGGGGGCCTATACGAGCAGTACTTC. It encodes CASSPRDGGLYEQYF.

In its sample, this clonotype was seen a few times. The rearrangement links TRBV12-5 to TRBJ1-1; D is unresolved. From germline, CDR1 is LGHNT and CDR2 FRNRAP. Trimming removed 3 bases at V and 2 bases at J, with 13 bases between. The CDR3 has 15 residues. Written as DNA, the CDR3 is TGTGCTAGTGGTTTCTCGAGGGAGGGAAACACTGAAGCTTTCTTT. Residues: CASGFSREGNTEAFF.

The J gene is TRBJ2-7, the V gene TRBV7-2; 12 nucleotides agree with TRBD2. Per germline, CDR1 SGHTA and CDR2 FQGNSA. J gave up 7 bases and V 3 bases, and 7 bases lay outside the gene matches. The CDR3 spans 15 residues. The CDR3 DNA reads as TGTGCCAGCAGCTTCAGACTAGCGGGAGATAAAGAGCAGTACTTC. It translates to CASSFRLAGDKEQYF.

The J gene is TRBJ1-1, the V gene TRBV4-1; TRBD1 might be the D (5 bases). The CDR3 spans 15 residues. V was trimmed by 1 base and J by 5 bases, leaving 14 bases between them. CDR1 is MGHRA and CDR2 is YSYEKL in the germline V gene. The CDR3 region is CASSQVHGGRTEAFF. CDR3 DNA: TGCGCCAGCAGCCAAGTCCACGGGGGAAGGACTGAAGCTTTCTTT.

V and J are TRBV20-1 and TRBJ1-1, with 10 bases fitting TRBD1. Germline assignment: CDR1 DFQATT and CDR2 SNEGSKA (reference sequence). V gave up 4 bases and J gave up 5 bases; unmatched junction bases: 4. This CDR3 comprises 13 residues. CDR3 residues: CSATRTGGTEAFF. As DNA, the CDR3 is TGCAGTGCTACCCGGACAGGGGGGACTGAAGCTTTCTTT.

The count of this clonotype is one. The chain links TRBV27 to TRBJ2-6; 7 positions agree with TRBD1. After removal of 6 bases from V and 2 bases from J, the junction contained 10 bases not matched to a gene. Germline V gene sequence: CDR1 MNHEY, CDR2 SMNVEV (reference sequence). This CDR3 spans 17 amino acids. The CDR3 region has the DNA TGTGCCAGCAGCTTCCACCTCGACAGGGCTGGGGCCAACGTCCTGACTTTC. Translation gives CASSFHLDRAGANVLTF.

Only one count was recorded for this clonotype. The rearrangement joins TRBV19 to TRBJ2-6; a possible D gene is TRBD1 (5 bases). CDR1 and CDR2 from the germline V gene are LNHDA and SQIVND (reference sequence). This CDR3 has 15 residues. V gave up 2 bases and J gave up 2 bases, with 7 bases separating them. The CDR3: CASSILTAGANVLTF. Written as DNA, the CDR3 is TGTGCCAGTAGTATACTGACAGCTGGGGCCAACGTCCTGACTTTC.

The CDR3 bases are TGTGCCAGCAGACCGGGACAGGGATCCACTGAAGCTTTCTTT. Encoded protein: CASRPGQGSTEAFF. The rearrangement joins TRBV14 to TRBJ1-1; 9 bases fit TRBD1. There are 14 residues in the CDR3. The ends lost 6 bases at V and 4 bases at J; junction bases unmatched: 6. Germline V CDR1 and CDR2: SGHDN, FVKESK.

The J gene is TRBJ2-1, the V gene TRBV20-1; no clear D. V shed 3 bases and J shed 0 bases, with 6 bases lying between them. This CDR3 comprises 13 residues. Germline CDR1 is DFQATT and CDR2 is SNEGSKA (reference sequence). The CDR3 spells CSARTPSYNEQFF. The DNA for the CDR3 is TGCAGTGCTAGGACTCCCTCCTACAATGAGCAGTTCTTC.

The CDR3, as DNA: TGTGCCATCAGGCCGGGACTAGCGGGGGCTGATACGCAGTATTTT. Residues: CAIRPGLAGADTQYF. The chain uses TRBV6-1 and TRBJ2-3, with 14 bases fitting TRBD2. Germline V gene sequence: CDR1 MNHNS, CDR2 SASEGT. V lost 10 bases and J lost 6; bases outside the gene matches: 9. CDR3 length: 15 residues.

The chain carries TRBV6-2 or TRBV6-3 and TRBJ2-2; D call uncertain. CDR3 length: 15 amino acids. V dropped 8 bases and J dropped 4 bases, with 17 bases sitting between them. Germline CDR1 MNHEY, CDR2 SVGEGT. The CDR3 sequence is CASLFRMTATGELFF. DNA of the CDR3: TGTGCCAGCTTATTCCGGATGACTGCCACCGGGGAGCTGTTTTTT.

This clonotype was counted ten times or more. The chain joins TRBV6-2 or TRBV6-3 to TRBJ1-2, with D perhaps TRBD1 (5 bases). CDR1 is MNHEY, CDR2 SVGEGT, per germline. V was clipped by 2 bases and J by 8 bases, with 12 bases between them. The CDR3 has 13 amino acids. The DNA of the CDR3 is TGTGCCAGCAGTTACCTCGCGTCAGGGGGCTACACCTTC. Translation: CASSYLASGGYTF.

The chain carries TRBV15 and TRBJ2-3; no firm D call. Between the trimmed V and J ends, which lost 0 bases and 5 bases, there was a span of 21 bases. The CDR3 is made up of 18 amino acids. From germline, CDR1 is LNHNV and CDR2 YYDKDF (reference sequence). The CDR3, as DNA: TGTGCCACCAGCAGAGATCGGTGGTTAAAGGGATCCAAAGATACGCAGTATTTT. This codes for CATSRDRWLKGSKDTQYF.

The rearrangement uses TRBV6-1 and TRBJ1-2, with D unclear. The CDR3 loop spans 13 amino acids. V lost 7 bases to trimming and J lost 2 bases, with 11 bases between them. Looked up from germline, CDR1 is MNHNS and CDR2 is SASEGT. The CDR3 region is CASTKGNNYGYTF. The CDR3 DNA follows: TGTGCCAGCACCAAAGGGAACAACTATGGCTACACCTTC.

Here the CDR3 DNA reads TGTGCCAGCACCATAGAGAAGGGAGGCGGCTATGGCTACACCTTC. This gives the protein CASTIEKGGGYGYTF. This chain joins TRBV6-1 and TRBJ1-2, with D uncertain. Trimming pared 7 bases from V and 4 bases from J, leaving 19 bases between. There are 15 residues in the CDR3. Germline CDR1 and CDR2: MNHNS and SASEGT.

This clonotype was seen a handful of times. The rearrangement joins TRBV27 to TRBJ1-1; TRBD1 is a possible D gene (5 bases). The ends were cut back, 4 bases at V and 0 bases at J, with 15 bases in the middle. This CDR3 has 16 residues. Germline assignment: CDR1 MNHEY and CDR2 SMNVEV (reference sequence). The CDR3 loop reads CASSWGVGNVNTEAFF. Here the CDR3 DNA reads TGTGCCAGCAGTTGGGGGGTTGGCAACGTGAACACTGAAGCTTTCTTT.

This clonotype has only a few counts. This chain links TRBV20-1 with TRBJ1-2; D is unclear. This CDR3 is 15 amino acids long. Germline V gives CDR1 DFQATT, CDR2 SNEGSKA (reference sequence). The ends were cut back, 0 bases at V and 8 bases at J, with 19 bases in the middle. The CDR3 reads CSARDHGRTIDGYTF. The DNA for the CDR3 is TGCAGTGCTAGAGATCACGGCAGGACTATAGACGGCTACACCTTC.

This clonotype showed up many times. The chain links TRBV27 to TRBJ2-1, with D uncertain. The germline CDR1 and CDR2 sequences are MNHEY and SMNVEV (reference sequence). Trimming shortened V by 6 bases and J by 0 bases, and 12 bases separated the two germline ends. CDR3 size: 15 residues. CDR3 sequence (DNA): TGTGCCAGCAGAGTTGATCCAAGCTCCTACAATGAGCAGTTCTTC. Translated, it gives CASRVDPSSYNEQFF.

Only a few counts were recorded for this clonotype. The chain links TRBV28 to TRBJ2-3; 7 bases are a match to TRBD2. The V gene end was trimmed by 6 bases and the J gene end by 4 bases; junction bases not matched to a gene: 10. Germline CDR1 and CDR2: MDHEN and SYDVKM. The CDR3 runs 15 residues. The CDR3 coding sequence is TGTGCCAGCAGCCTTAGACTAGCCCCCCCAGATACGCAGTATTTT. The encoded protein is CASSLRLAPPDTQYF.

The chain uses TRBV7-2 and TRBJ1-5; TRBD1 might be the D (5 bases). The CDR3 is made up of 14 amino acids. Trimming shortened V by 0 bases and J by 5 bases, and 8 bases separated the two germline ends. Per the germline V gene, CDR1 is SGHTA and CDR2 is FQGNSA. The CDR3 sequence: CASSLAGVYQPQHF. DNA for the CDR3: TGTGCCAGCAGCTTAGCGGGGGTGTATCAGCCCCAGCATTTT. The full variable domain, rest sourced from reference TRBV7-2 and TRBJ1-5, is GAGVSQSPSNKVTEKGKDVELRCDPISGHTALYWYRQSLGQGLEFLIYFQGNSAPDKSGLPSDRFSAERTGGSVSTLTIQRTQQEDSAVYLCASSLAGVYQPQHFGDGTRLSIL.

V is TRBV24-1 and J is TRBJ1-2, with 9 nucleotides matching TRBD1. This CDR3 has 15 amino acids. Trimming took 4 bases from V and 6 from J; bases not matched to a gene: 8. CDR1 is KGHDR and CDR2 is SFDVKD in the germline V gene. The CDR3 spells CATSDSGTGTDGYTF. CDR3 DNA sequence: TGTGCCACCAGTGACTCCGGGACAGGGACGGATGGCTACACCTTC.

The CDR3 DNA is TGTGCCAGCAGTTACGGTGGATGGTGGGACACTGAAGCTTTCTTT. It encodes CASSYGGWWDTEAFF. The V call is TRBV6-6, the J call TRBJ1-1; D is unresolved. CDR1 and CDR2 from the germline V gene are MNHNY and SVGAGI (reference sequence). This CDR3 contains 15 residues. Trimming took off 2 bases at V and 3 bases at J, with 13 bases between the two ends.